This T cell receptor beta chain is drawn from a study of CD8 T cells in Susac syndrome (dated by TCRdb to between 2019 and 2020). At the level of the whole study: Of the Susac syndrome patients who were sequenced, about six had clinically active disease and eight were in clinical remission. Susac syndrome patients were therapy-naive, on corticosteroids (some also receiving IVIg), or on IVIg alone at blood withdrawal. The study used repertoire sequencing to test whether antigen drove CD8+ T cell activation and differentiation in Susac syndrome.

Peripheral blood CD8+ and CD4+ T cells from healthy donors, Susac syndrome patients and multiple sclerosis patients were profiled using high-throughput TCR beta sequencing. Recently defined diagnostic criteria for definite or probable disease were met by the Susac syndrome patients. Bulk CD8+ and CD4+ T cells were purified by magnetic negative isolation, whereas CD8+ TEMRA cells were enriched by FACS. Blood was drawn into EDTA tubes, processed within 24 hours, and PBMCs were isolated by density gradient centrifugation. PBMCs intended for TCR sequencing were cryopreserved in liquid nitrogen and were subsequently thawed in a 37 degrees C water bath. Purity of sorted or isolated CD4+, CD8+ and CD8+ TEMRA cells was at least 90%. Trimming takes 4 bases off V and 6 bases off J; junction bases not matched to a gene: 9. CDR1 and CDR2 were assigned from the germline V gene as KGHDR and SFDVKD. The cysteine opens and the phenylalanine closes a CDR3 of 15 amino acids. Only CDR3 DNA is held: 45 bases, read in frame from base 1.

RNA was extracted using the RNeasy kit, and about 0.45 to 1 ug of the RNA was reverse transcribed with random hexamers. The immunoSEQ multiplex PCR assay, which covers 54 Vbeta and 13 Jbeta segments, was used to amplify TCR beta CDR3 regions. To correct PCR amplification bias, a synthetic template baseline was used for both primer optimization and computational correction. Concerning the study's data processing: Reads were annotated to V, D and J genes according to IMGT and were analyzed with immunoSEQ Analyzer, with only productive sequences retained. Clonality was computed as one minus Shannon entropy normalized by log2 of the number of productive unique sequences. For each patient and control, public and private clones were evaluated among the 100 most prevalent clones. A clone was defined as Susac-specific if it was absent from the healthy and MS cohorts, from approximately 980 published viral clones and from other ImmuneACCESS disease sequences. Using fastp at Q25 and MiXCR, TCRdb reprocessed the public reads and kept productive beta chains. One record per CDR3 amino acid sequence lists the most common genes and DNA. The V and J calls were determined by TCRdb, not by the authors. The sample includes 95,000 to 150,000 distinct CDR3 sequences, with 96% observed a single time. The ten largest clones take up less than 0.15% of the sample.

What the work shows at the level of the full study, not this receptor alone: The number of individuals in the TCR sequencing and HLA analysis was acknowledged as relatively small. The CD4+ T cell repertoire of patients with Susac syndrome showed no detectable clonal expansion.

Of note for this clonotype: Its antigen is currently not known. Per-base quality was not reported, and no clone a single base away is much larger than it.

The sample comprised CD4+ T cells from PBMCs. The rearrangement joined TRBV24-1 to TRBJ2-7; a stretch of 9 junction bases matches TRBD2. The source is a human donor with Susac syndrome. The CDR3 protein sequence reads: CATSESGTSNPEQYF. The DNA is TGTGCCACCAGTGAGTCCGGGACTAGCAATCCCGAGCAGTACTTC.